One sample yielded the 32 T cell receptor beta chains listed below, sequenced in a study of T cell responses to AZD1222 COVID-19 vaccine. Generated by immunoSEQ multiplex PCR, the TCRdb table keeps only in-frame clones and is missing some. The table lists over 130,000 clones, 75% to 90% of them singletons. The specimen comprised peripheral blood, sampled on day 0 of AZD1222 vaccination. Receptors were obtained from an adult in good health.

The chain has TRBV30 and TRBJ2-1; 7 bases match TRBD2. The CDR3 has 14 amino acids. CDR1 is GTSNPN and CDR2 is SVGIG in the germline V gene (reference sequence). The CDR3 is CGGGRSGDVNEQFF. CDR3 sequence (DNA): TGTGGGGGGGGACGGTCAGGAGATGTCAATGAGCAGTTCTTC.

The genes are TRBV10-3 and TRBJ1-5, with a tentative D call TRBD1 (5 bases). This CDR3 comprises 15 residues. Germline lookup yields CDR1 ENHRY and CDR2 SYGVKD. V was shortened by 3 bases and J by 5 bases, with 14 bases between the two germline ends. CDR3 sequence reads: CAISEGVSNHQPQHF. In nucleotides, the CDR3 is TGTGCCATCAGTGAAGGGGTCAGTAACCATCAGCCCCAGCATTTT.

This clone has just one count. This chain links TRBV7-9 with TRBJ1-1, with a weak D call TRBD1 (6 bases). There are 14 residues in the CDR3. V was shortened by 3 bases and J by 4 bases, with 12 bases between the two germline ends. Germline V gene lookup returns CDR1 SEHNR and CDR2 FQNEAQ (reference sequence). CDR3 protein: CASSFPGQGTEAFF. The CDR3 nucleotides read TGTGCCAGCAGCTTCCCGGGACAAGGCACTGAAGCTTTCTTT.

This CDR3 is CASSTRTGGTEAFF. The CDR3 bases are TGTGCCAGCAGTACTCGAACCGGGGGTACTGAAGCTTTCTTT. This sequence joins TRBV28 and TRBJ1-1; TRBD1 might be the D (5 bases). The CDR3 is 14 residues long. Germline assignment: CDR1 MDHEN and CDR2 SYDVKM. V lost 5 bases to trimming and J lost 5 bases, with 15 bases between them. The full variable domain, rest sourced from reference TRBV28 and TRBJ1-1, is DVKVTQSSRYLVKRTGEKVFLECVQDMDHENMFWYRQDPGLGLRLIYFSYDVKMKEKGDIPEGYSVSREKKERFSLILESASTNQTSMYLCASSTRTGGTEAFFGQGTRLTVV.

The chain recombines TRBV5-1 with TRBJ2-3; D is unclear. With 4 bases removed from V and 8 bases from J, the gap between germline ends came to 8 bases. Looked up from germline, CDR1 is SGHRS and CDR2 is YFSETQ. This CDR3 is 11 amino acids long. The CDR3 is CASSVAVTQYF. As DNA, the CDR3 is TGCGCCAGCAGCGTGGCGGTTACGCAGTATTTT. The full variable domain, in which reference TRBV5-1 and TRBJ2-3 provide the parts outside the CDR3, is KAGVTQTPRYLIKTRGQQVTLSCSPISGHRSVSWYQQTPGQGLQFLFEYFSETQRNKGNFPGRFSGRQFSNSRSEMNVSTLELGDSALYLCASSVAVTQYFGPGTRLTVL.

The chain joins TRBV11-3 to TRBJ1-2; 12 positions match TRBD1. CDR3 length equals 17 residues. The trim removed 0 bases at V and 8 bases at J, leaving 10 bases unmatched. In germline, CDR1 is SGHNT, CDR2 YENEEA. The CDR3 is CASSLDTGTGGEGGYTF. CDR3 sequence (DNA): TGTGCCAGCAGCTTAGATACCGGGACAGGGGGCGAGGGAGGCTACACCTTC.

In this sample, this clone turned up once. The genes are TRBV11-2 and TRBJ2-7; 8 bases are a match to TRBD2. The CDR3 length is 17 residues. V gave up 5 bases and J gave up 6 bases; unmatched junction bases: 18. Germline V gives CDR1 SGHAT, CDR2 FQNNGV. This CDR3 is CASSRTEKAGVSGEQYF. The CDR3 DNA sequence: TGTGCCAGCAGCCGCACCGAAAAAGCGGGAGTATCAGGCGAGCAGTACTTC.

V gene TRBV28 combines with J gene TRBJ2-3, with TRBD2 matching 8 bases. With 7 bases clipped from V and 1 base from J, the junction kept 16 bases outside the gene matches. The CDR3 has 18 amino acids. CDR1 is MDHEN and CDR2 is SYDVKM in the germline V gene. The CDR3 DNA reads TGTGCCAGCACCTCCGGGGGACTAGATCTTCACGGCACAGATACGCAGTATTTT. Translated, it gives CASTSGGLDLHGTDTQYF.

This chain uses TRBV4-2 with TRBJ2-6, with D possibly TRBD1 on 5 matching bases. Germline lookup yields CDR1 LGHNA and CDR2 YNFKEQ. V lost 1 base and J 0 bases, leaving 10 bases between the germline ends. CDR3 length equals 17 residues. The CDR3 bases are TGTGCCAGCAGCCAAGCATGGGGCGACTCTGGGGCCAACGTCCTGACTTTC. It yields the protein CASSQAWGDSGANVLTF.

CDR3 amino acids: CASSLGTGNSYEQYF. DNA of the CDR3: TGTGCCAGCAGCTTAGGGACAGGGAACTCCTACGAGCAGTACTTC. The chain has TRBV5-8 and TRBJ2-7; 9 bases line up with TRBD1. Germline V lookup: CDR1 SGHTS, CDR2 YDEGEE. The CDR3 is 15 residues long. J was trimmed by 0 bases and V by 2 bases; bases with no gene match: 3.

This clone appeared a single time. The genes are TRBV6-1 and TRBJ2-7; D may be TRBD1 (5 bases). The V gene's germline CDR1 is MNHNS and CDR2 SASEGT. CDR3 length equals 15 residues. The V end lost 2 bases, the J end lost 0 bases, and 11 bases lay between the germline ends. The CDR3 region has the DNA TGTGCCAGCAGTGAAAATGACAGTTACTCCTACGAGCAGTACTTC. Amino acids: CASSENDSYSYEQYF.

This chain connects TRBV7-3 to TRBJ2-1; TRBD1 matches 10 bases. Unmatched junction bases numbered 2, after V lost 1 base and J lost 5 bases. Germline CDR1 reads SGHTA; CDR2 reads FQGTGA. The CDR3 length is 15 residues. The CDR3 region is CASSLKGQGNNEQFF. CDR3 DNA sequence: TGTGCCAGCAGCTTAAAGGGACAGGGGAACAATGAGCAGTTCTTC.

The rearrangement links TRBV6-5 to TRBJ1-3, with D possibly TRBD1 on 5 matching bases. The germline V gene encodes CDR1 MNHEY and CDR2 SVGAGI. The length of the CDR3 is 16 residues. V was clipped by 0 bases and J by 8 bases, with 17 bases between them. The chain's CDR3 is CASSYSRRWMGDTIYF. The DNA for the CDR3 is TGTGCCAGCAGTTACTCGCGTCGATGGATGGGGGACACCATATATTTT.

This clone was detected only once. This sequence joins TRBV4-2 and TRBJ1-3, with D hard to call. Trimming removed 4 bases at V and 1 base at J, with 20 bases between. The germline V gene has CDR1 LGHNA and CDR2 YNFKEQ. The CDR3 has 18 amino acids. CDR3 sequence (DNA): TGTGCCAGCAGCCCAAACACACGGCGGGTTCTTTCTGGAAACACCATATATTTT. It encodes CASSPNTRRVLSGNTIYF.

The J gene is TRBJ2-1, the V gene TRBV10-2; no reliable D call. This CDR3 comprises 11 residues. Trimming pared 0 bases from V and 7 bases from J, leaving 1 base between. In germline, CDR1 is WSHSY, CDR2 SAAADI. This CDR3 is CASSESNEQFF. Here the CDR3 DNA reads TGCGCCAGCAGTGAGTCTAATGAGCAGTTCTTC.

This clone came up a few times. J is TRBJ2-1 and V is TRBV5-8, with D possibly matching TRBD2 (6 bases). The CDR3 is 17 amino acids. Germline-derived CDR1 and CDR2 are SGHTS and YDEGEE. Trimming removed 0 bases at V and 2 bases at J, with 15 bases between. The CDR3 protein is CASSLGSVPGAYNEQFF. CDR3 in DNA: TGTGCCAGCAGCTTGGGGTCGGTCCCGGGGGCCTACAATGAGCAGTTCTTC.

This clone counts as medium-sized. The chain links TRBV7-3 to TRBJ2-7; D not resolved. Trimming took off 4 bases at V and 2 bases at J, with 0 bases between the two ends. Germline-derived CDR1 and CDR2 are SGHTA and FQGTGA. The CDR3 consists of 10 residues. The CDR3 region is CASSSYEQYF. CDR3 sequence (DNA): TGTGCCAGCAGCTCCTACGAGCAGTACTTC.

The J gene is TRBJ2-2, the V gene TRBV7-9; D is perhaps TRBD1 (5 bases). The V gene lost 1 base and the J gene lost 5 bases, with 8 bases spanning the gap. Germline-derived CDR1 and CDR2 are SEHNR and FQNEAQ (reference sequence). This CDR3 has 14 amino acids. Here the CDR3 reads CASSLGAGTGELFF. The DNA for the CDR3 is TGTGCCAGCAGCTTAGGGGCAGGGACCGGGGAGCTGTTTTTT. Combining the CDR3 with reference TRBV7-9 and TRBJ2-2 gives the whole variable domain DTGVSQNPRHKITKRGQNVTFRCDPISEHNRLYWYRQTLGQGPEFLTYFQNEAQLEKSRLLSDRFSAERPKGSFSTLEIQRTEQGDSAMYLCASSLGAGTGELFFGEGSRLTVL.

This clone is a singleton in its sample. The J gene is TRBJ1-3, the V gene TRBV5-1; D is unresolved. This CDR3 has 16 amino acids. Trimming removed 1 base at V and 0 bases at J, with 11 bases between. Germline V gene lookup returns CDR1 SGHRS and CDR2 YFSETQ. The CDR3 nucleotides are TGCGCCAGCAGCTTGTCGGTAGGGCTCTCTGGAAACACCATATATTTT. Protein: CASSLSVGLSGNTIYF.

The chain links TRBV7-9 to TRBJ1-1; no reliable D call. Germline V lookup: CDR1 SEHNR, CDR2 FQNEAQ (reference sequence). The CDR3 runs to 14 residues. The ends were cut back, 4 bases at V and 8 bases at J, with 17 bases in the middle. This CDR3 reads CASSSDTPTREAFF. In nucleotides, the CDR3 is TGTGCCAGCAGCTCTGACACGCCGACTAGGGAAGCTTTCTTT.

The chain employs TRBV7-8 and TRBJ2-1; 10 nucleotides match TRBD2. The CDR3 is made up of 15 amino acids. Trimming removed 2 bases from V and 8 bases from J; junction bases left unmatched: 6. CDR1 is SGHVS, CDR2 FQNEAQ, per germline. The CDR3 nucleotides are TGTGCCAGCAGCTTAATCCCTAGCGGGAGTTATGAGCAGTTCTTC. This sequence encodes CASSLIPSGSYEQFF. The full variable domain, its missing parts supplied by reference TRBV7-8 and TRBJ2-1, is GAGVSQSPRYKVAKRGQDVALRCDPISGHVSLFWYQQALGQGPEFLTYFQNEAQLDKSGLPSDRFFAERPEGSVSTLKIQRTQQEDSAVYLCASSLIPSGSYEQFFGPGTRLTVL.

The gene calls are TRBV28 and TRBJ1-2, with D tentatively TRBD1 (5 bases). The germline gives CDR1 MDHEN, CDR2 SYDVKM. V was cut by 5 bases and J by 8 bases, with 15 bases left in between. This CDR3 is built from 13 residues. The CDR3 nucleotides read TGTGCCAGCAGTCCCCCGGGGCTGGGAGGCTACACCTTC. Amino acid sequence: CASSPPGLGGYTF.

The CDR3 protein is CAGRSRDRVPGNTIYF. CDR3 in DNA: TGCGCCGGAAGGTCCCGGGACAGGGTTCCAGGAAACACCATATATTTT. The chain joins TRBV10-2 to TRBJ1-3; 9 nucleotides match TRBD1. This CDR3 has 16 amino acids. Germline CDR1 WSHSY, CDR2 SAAADI. V was pared by 11 bases and J by 4 bases, with 15 bases of the junction left unmatched.

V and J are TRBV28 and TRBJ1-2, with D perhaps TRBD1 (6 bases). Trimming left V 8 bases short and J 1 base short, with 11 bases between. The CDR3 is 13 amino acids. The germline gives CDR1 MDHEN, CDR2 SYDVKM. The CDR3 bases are TGTGCCAGCCAGGACAGCAATAACTATGGCTACACCTTC. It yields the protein CASQDSNNYGYTF.

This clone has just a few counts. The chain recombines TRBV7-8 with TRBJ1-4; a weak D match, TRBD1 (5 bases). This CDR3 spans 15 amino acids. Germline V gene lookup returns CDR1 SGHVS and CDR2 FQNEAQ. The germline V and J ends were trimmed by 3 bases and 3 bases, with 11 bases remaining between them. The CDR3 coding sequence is TGTGCCAGCAGCTTTCAGGGTATTGCTAATGAAAAACTGTTTTTT. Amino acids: CASSFQGIANEKLFF.

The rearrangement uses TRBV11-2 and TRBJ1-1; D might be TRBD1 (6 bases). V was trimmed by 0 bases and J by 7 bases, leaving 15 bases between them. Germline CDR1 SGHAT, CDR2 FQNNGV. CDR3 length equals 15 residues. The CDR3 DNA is TGTGCCAGCAGCTTAGATCAGACAGGAATTATTGAAGCTTTCTTT. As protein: CASSLDQTGIIEAFF.

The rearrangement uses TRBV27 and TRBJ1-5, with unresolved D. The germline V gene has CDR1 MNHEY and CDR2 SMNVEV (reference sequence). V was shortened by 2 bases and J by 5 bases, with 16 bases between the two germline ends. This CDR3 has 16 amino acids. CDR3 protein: CASSLKPWRADQPQHF. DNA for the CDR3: TGTGCCAGCAGTTTAAAACCGTGGCGGGCCGATCAGCCCCAGCATTTT.

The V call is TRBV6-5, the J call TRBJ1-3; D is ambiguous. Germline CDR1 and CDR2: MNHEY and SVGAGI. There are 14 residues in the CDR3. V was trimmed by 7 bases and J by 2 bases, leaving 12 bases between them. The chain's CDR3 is CASTPLGPGNTIYF. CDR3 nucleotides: TGTGCCAGCACTCCACTAGGCCCTGGAAACACCATATATTTT.

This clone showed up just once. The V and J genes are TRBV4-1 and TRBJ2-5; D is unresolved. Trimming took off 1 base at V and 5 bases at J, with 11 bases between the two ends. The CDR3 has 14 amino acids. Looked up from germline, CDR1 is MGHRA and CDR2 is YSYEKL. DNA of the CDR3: TGCGCCAGCAGCCAAGTGCTACTGGTCGAGACCCAGTACTTC. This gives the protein CASSQVLLVETQYF.

CDR3 coding DNA: TGTGCCAGCAGCAGGGGGACAGGGAGCACTGAAGCTTTCTTT. Translating it yields CASSRGTGSTEAFF. The V and J genes are TRBV7-2 and TRBJ1-1; 9 bases fit TRBD1. The CDR3 covers 14 residues. The ends lost 5 bases at V and 4 bases at J; junction bases unmatched: 5. The germline CDR1 and CDR2 sequences are SGHTA and FQGNSA.

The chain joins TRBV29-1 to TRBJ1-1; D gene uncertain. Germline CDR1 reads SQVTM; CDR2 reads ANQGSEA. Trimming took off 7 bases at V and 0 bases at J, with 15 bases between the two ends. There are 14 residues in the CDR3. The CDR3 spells CSADRRPMNTEAFF. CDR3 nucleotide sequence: TGCAGCGCAGACCGACGCCCGATGAACACTGAAGCTTTCTTT. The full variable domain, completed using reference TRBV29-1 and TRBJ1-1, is SAVISQKPSRDICQRGTSLTIQCQVDSQVTMMFWYRQQPGQSLTLIATANQGSEATYESGFVIDKFPISRPNLTFSTLTVSNMSPEDSSIYLCSADRRPMNTEAFFGQGTRLTVV.

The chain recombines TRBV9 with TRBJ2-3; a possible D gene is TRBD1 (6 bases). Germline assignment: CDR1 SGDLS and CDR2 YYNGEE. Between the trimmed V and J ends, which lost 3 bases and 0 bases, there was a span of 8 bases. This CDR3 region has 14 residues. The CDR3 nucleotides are TGTGCCAGCAGCGCACAGGGTAGCACAGATACGCAGTATTTT. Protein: CASSAQGSTDTQYF.